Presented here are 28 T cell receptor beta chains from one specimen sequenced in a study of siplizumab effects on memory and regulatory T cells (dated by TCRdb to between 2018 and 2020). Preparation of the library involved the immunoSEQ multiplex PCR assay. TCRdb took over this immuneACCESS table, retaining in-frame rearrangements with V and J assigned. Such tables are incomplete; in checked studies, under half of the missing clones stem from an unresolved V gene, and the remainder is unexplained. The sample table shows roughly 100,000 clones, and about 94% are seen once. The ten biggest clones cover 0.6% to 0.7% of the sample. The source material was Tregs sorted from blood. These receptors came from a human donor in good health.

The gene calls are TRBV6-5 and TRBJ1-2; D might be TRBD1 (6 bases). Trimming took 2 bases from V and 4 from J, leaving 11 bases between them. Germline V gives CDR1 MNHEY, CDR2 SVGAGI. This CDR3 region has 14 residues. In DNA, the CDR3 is TGTGCCAGCAGTTACGATGGGGGCCTCTATGGCTACACCTTC. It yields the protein CASSYDGGLYGYTF.

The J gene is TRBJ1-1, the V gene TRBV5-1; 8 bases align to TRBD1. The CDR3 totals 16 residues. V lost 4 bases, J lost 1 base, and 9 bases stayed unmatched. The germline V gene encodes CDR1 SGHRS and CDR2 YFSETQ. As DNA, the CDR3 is TGCGCCAGCAGCCAGGCACCGACAGGGGCGAACACTGAAGCTTTCTTT. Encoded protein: CASSQAPTGANTEAFF.

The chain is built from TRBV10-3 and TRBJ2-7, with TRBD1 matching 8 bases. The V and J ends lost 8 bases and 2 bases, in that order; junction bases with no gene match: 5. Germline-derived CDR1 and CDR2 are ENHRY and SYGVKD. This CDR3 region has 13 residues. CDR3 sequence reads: CAISPDRAYEQYF. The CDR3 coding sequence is TGTGCCATCTCCCCGGACAGGGCCTACGAGCAGTACTTC.

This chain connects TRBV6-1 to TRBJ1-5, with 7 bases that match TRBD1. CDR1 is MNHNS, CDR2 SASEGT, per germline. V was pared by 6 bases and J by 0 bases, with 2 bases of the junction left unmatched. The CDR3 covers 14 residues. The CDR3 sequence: CASRAGGSNQPQHF. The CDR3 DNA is TGTGCCAGCAGGGCAGGGGGTAGCAATCAGCCCCAGCATTTT.

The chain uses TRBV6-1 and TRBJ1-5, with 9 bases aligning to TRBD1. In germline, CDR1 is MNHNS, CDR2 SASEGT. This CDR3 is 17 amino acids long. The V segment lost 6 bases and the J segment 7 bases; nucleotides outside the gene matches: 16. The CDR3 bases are TGTGCCAGCAGCGAAAGAACAGGGGGCAAAAGAGGGCAGCCCCAGCATTTT. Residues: CASSERTGGKRGQPQHF.

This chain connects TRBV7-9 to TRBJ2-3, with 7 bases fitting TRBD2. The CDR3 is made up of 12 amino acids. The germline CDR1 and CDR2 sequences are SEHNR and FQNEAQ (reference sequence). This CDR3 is CAIGGGTDTQYF. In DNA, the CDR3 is TGTGCGATTGGGGGGGGCACAGATACGCAGTATTTT.

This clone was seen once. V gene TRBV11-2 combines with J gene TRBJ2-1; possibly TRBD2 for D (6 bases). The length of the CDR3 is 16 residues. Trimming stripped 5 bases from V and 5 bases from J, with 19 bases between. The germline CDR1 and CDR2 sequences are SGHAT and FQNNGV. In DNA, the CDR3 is TGTGCCAGCAGCCCTTCGGGGCGGGAAAGAGACAATGAGCAGTTCTTC. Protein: CASSPSGRERDNEQFF.

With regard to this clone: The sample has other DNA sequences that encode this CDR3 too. This CDR3 is CASSVGTLYGYTF. In nucleotides, the CDR3 is TGTGCCAGCAGTGTCGGGACATTGTATGGCTACACCTTC. The rearrangement uses TRBV6-1 and TRBJ1-2, with a possible D match to TRBD1 (6 bases). CDR3 size: 13 residues. CDR1 is MNHNS, CDR2 SASEGT, per germline. V gave up 4 bases and J gave up 5 bases, with 11 bases separating them.

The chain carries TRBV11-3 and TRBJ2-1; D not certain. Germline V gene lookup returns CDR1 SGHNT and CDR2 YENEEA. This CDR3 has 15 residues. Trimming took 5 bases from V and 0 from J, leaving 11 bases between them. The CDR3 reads CASSPRLSSYNEQFF. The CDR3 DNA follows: TGTGCCAGCAGCCCCCGGCTTAGCTCCTACAATGAGCAGTTCTTC.

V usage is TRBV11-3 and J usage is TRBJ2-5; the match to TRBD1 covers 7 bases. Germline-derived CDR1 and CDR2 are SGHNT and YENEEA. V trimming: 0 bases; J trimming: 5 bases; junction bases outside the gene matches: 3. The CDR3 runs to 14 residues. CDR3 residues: CASSLEDRVETQYF. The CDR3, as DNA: TGTGCCAGCAGCTTAGAAGACAGGGTGGAGACCCAGTACTTC.

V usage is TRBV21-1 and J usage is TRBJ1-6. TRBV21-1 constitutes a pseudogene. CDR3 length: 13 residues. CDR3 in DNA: TGTGCCAGCAGCCCCAGCCGGGATTCACCCCTCCACTTT. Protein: CASSPSRDSPLHF.

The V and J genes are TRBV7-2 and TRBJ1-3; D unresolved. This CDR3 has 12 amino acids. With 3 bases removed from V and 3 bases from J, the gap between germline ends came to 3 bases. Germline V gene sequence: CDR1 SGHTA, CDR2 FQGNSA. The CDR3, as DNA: TGTGCCAGCAGCTTTCGTGGAAACACCATATATTTT. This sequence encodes CASSFRGNTIYF.

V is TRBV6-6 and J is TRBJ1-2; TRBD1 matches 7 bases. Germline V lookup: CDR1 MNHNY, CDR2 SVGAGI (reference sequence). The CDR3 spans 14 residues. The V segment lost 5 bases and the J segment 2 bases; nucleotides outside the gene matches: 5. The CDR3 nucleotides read TGTGCCAGCAGTGTTGGGACAGCAAACTATGGCTACACCTTC. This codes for CASSVGTANYGYTF.

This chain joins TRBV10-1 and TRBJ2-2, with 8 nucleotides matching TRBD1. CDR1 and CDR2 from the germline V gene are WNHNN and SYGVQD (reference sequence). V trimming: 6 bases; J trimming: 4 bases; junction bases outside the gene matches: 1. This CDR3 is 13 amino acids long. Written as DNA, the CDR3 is TGCGCCAGCAGCACAGGGGGCACCGGGGAGCTGTTTTTT. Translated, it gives CASSTGGTGELFF.

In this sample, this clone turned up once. The CDR3 nucleotides read TGTGCCAGCAGTGGTTATGGGGCTCCACCGACGGACGAGCAGTACTTC. It encodes CASSGYGAPPTDEQYF. V is TRBV2 and J is TRBJ2-7; TRBD1 might be the D (5 bases). Between the trimmed V and J ends, which lost 4 bases and 5 bases, there was a span of 21 bases. Germline CDR1 is SNHLY and CDR2 is FYNNEI. The CDR3 has 16 residues.

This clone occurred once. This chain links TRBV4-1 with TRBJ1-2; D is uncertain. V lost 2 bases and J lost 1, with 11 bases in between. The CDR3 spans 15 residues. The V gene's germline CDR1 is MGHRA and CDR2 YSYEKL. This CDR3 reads CASSQRHSHNYGYTF. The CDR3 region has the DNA TGCGCCAGCAGCCAAAGGCACAGTCATAACTATGGCTACACCTTC.

DNA of the CDR3: TGTGCCAGCAGCTTAACAGGGAGAGGCTACACCTTC. Amino acids: CASSLTGRGYTF. This sequence joins TRBV7-9 and TRBJ1-2, with D tentatively TRBD1 (6 bases). The CDR3 covers 12 residues. With 2 bases removed from V and 8 bases from J, the gap between germline ends came to 9 bases. The germline V gene has CDR1 SEHNR and CDR2 FQNEAQ (reference sequence).

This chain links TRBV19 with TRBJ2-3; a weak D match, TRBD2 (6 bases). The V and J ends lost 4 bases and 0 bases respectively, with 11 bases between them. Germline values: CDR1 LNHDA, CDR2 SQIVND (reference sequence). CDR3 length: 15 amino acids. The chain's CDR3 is CASSSGAHSTDTQYF. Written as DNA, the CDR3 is TGTGCCAGTAGTAGCGGGGCACACAGCACAGATACGCAGTATTTT.

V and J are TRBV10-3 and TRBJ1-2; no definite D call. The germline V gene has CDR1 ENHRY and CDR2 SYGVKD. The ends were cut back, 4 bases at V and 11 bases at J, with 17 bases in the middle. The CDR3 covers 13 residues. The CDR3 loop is CAISGDGPVGYTF. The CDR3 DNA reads TGTGCCATCAGTGGCGACGGCCCCGTTGGATACACCTTC.

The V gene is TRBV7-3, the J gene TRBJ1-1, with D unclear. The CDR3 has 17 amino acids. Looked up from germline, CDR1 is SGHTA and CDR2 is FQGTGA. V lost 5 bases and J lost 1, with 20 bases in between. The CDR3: CASSGDSWTDENTEAFF. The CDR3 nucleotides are TGTGCCAGCAGCGGAGATTCCTGGACGGACGAGAACACTGAAGCTTTCTTT. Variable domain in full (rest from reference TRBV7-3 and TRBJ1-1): GAGVSQTPSNKVTEKGKYVELRCDPISGHTALYWYRQSLGQGPEFLIYFQGTGAADDSGLPNDRFFAVRPEGSVSTLKIQRTERGDSAVYLCASSGDSWTDENTEAFFGQGTRLTVV.

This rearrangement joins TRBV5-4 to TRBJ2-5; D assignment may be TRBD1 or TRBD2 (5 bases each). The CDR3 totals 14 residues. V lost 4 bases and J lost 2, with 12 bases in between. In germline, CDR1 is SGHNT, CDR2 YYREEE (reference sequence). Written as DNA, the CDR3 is TGTGCCAGCAGCCCCGGGACCAAACAAGAGACCCAGTACTTC. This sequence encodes CASSPGTKQETQYF. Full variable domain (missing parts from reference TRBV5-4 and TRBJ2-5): ETGVTQSPTHLIKTRGQQVTLRCSSQSGHNTVSWYQQALGQGPQFIFQYYREEENGRGNFPPRFSGLQFPNYSSELNVNALELDDSALYLCASSPGTKQETQYFGPGTRLLVL.

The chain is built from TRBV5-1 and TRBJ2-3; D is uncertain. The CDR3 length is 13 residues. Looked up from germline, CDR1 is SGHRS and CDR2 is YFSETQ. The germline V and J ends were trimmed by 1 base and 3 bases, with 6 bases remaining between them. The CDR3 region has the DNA TGCGCCAGCAGCTTGCCCGGGACAGATACGCAGTATTTT. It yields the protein CASSLPGTDTQYF.

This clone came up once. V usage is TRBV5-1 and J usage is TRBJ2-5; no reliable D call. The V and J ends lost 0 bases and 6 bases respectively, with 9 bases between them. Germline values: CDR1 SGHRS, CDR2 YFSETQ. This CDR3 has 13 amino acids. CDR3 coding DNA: TGCGCCAGCAGCTTGGACTCCCTGAAGACCCAGTACTTC. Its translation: CASSLDSLKTQYF.

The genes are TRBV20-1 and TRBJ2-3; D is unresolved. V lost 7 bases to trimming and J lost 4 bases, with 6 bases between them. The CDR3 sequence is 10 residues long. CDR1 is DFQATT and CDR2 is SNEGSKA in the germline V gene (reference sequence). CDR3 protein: CSVSADTQYF. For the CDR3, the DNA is TGCAGTGTCTCTGCAGATACGCAGTATTTT.

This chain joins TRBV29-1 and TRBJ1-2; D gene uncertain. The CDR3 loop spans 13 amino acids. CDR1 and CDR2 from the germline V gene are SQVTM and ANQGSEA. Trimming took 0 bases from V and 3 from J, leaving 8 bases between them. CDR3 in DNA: TGCAGCGTTGAAGAGAGACAATACTATGGCTACACCTTC. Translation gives CSVEERQYYGYTF.

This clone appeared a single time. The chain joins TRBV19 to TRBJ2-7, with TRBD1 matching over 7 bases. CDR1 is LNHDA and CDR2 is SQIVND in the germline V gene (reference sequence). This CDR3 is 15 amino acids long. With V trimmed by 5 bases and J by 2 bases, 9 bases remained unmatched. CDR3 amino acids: CASSSSGTATYEQYF. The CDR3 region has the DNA TGTGCCAGTAGTTCCTCCGGGACAGCCACCTACGAGCAGTACTTC.

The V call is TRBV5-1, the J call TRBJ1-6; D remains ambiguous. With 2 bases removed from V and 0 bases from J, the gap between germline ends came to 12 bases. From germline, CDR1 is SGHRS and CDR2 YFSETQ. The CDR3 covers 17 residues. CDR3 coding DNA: TGCGCCAGCAGCTTCAACACCCAGAGCTCCTATAATTCACCCCTCCACTTT. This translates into CASSFNTQSSYNSPLHF.

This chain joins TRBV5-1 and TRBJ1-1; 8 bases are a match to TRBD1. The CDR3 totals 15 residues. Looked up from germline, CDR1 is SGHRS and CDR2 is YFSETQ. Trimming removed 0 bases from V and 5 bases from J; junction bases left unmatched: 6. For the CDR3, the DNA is TGCGCCAGCAGCTTGGAGGCAGGGGGCGTGACTGAAGCTTTCTTT. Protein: CASSLEAGGVTEAFF.